Reported below is one TCR beta chain. This sample is drawn from a study of cytomegalovirus exposure and HLA in healthy donors. The CDR3 covers 16 residues. The V and J ends lost 1 base and 7 bases, in that order; junction bases with no gene match: 7. Germline V gene data show CDR1 as LGHNA and CDR2 as YSLEER. The PCR used 60 Vbeta and 13 Jbeta primers. TCRdb's table, derived via immunoSEQ multiplex PCR, lists solely in-frame clones and lacks some. The repertoire has just over 150,000 clones, 70% to 90% of them found once; the top ten carry roughly 2.3%. V and J are TRBV4-3 and TRBJ2-1, with 10 positions matching TRBD2. Specimen: PBMCs. The origin of this receptor is a woman between 18 and 30 years old in good health and CMV-seronegative. CDR3: CASSQVGAGGRNEQFF. DNA for the CDR3: TGCGCCAGCAGCCAAGTGGGAGCGGGGGGGCGGAATGAGCAGTTCTTC.